What follows describes a single TCR beta chain. This table comes from immunoSEQ multiplex PCR, and its TCRdb copy is limited to in-frame clones, with some not included. The sample has 50,000 or so clones, just over 85% seen once; the top ten hold around 2.8%. The CDR3 extends over 16 amino acids. Looked up from germline, CDR1 is MGHRA and CDR2 is YSYEKL. Trimming cost V 4 bases and J 0 bases; bases outside gene matches: 6. The data were taken from a study of control samples from healthy donors and cancer patients. This rearrangement joins TRBV4-1 to TRBJ1-1, with 9 bases aligning to TRBD1. Sequences were obtained from PBMCs. This TCR was recovered from a woman aged 50 to 65 with lung cancer. The CDR3 region has the DNA TGCGCCAGCAGCCCCGGGACAGGGAAGATGAACACTGAAGCTTTCTTT. Amino acids: CASSPGTGKMNTEAFF.